This is a list of T cell receptor beta chains from one sample in a study of T cells in pancreatic ductal adenocarcinoma. Assay: immunoSEQ multiplex PCR; the TCRdb copy retains only in-frame clones and omits some. The table has around 100,000 clones, nearly 95% seen once. Specimen: PBMCs. The receptor set was obtained from a human donor with pancreatic ductal adenocarcinoma. The CDR3 runs from the conserved cysteine through the conserved F or W. Each record gives: J gene, D gene, V gene, clone size, CDR3 DNA, CDR3 protein. The D gene is left open where the match is weak. Part of the rows lack a size; the others show once, few, many or a class for expanded clones.

TRBJ2-1,NA,TRBV20-1,NA,TGCAGTGCTAGCGTTCCCGATGAGCAGTTCTTC,CSASVPDEQFF
TRBJ1-5,NA,TRBV28,NA,TGTGCCAGCAGGGTGGAGGATTATCAGCCCCAGCATTTT,CASRVEDYQPQHF
TRBJ2-3,NA,TRBV18,NA,TGTGCCAGCTCAGGGACAGGACTAGCGATTGATGGTACGCAGTATTTT,CASSGTGLAIDGTQYF
TRBJ2-5,NA,TRBV18,NA,TGTGCCAGCTCACCATTGGAGGGTGGTGAAGAGACCCAGTACTTC,CASSPLEGGEETQYF
TRBJ1-4,NA,TRBV18,NA,TGTGCCAGCTCCAATCGTGAGGGGGCAACTAATGAAAAACTGTTTTTT,CASSNREGATNEKLFF
TRBJ2-7,NA,TRBV10-3,once,TGTGCCATCGCCTGGGGGGACGAGCAGTACTTC,CAIAWGDEQYF
TRBJ2-7,NA,TRBV30,NA,TGTGCCTGGAGCCAAGGGGGCGAGCAGTACTTC,CAWSQGGEQYF
TRBJ2-5,NA,TRBV19,NA,TGTGCCAGTAGTATGTCACAGGGTCCTGAGACCCAGTACTTC,CASSMSQGPETQYF
TRBJ1-2,NA,TRBV28,NA,TGTGCCAGCAGTTCCGACGGGTACTATGGCTACACCTTC,CASSSDGYYGYTF
TRBJ1-1,NA,TRBV2,NA,TGTGCCAGCAGCGCACAGGGTTTTGAAGCTTTCTTT,CASSAQGFEAFF
TRBJ2-2,TRBD1,TRBV4-2,NA,TGTGCCAGCCACTCAAGGGGGCGAGGGGCCACCGGGGAGCTGTTTTTT,CASHSRGRGATGELFF
TRBJ1-1,TRBD1,TRBV30,NA,TGTGCCTGGAGTAGACAGGGGGCGGACACTGAAGCTTTCTTT,CAWSRQGADTEAFF
TRBJ1-3,TRBD1,TRBV30,NA,TGTGCCTGGAGTGTACGGTTTTGGACAGGGCACTCTGAGTCTGGAAACACCATATATTTT,CAWSVRFWTGHSESGNTIYF
TRBJ1-5,TRBD1,TRBV4-1,NA,TGCGCCAGCAGCCACACGACCCGGGACAGAAATCAGCCCCAGCATTTT,CASSHTTRDRNQPQHF
TRBJ2-5,TRBD2,TRBV9,NA,TGTGCCAGCAGCTCCCGGGTGGCGGGAGGTAGAGAGACCCAGTACTTC,CASSSRVAGGRETQYF